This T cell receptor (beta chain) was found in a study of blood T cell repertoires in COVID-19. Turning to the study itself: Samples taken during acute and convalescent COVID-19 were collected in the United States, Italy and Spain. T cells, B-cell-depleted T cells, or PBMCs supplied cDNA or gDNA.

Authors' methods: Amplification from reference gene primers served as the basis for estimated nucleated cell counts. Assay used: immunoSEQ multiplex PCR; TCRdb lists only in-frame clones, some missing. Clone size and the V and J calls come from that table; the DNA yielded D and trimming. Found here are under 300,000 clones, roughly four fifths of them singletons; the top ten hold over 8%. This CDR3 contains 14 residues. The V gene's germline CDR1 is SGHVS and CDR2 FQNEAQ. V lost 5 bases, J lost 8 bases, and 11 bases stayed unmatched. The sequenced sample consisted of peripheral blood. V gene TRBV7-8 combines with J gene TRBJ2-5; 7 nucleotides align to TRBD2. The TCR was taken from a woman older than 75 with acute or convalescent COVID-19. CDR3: CASSLGGGGGTQYF. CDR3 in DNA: TGTGCCAGCAGCCTAGGCGGGGGAGGAGGAACCCAGTACTTC.